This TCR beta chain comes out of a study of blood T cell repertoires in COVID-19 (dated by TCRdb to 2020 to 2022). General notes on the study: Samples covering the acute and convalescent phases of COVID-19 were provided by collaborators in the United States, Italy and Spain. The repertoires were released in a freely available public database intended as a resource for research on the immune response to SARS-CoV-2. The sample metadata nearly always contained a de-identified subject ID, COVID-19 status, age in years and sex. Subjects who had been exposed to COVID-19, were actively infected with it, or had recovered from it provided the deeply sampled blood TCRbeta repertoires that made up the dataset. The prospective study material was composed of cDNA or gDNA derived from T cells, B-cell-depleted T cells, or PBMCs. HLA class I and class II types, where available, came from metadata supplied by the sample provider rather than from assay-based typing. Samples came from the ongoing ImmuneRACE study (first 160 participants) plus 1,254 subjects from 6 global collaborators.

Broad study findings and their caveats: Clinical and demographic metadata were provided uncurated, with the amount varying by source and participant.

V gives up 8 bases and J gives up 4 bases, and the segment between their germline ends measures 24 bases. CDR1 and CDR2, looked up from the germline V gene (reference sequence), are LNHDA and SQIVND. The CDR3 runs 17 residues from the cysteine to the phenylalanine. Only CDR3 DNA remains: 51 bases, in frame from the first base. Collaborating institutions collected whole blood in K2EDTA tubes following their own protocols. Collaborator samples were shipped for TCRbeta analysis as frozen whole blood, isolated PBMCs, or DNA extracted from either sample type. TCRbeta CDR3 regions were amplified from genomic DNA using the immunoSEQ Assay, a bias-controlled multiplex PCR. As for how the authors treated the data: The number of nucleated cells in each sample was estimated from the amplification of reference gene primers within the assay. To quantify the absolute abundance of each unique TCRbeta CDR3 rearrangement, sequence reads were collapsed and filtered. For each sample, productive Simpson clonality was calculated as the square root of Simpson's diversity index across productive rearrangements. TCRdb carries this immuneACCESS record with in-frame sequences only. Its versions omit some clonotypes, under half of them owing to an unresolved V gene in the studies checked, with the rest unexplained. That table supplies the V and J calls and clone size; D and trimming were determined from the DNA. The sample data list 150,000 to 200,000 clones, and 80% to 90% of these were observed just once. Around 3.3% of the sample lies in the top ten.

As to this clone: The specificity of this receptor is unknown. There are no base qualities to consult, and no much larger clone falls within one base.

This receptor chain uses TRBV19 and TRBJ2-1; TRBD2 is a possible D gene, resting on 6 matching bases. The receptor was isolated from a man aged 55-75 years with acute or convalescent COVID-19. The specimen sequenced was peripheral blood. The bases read TGTGCCAGTGGGAGGACTCGAAGAGACCGGGGATACAATGAGCAGTTCTTC. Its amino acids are CASGRTRRDRGYNEQFF.